This T cell receptor beta chain was recovered during a study of T cells after yellow fever vaccination (dated by TCRdb to between 2018 and 2021). Describing the broader study: The SMART-Seq v4 Ultra Low Input RNA kit was used to prepare libraries from fractions with low cell numbers. The cohort comprised two healthy male donors, one aged 18 to 30 and one aged 30 to 40 years. Blood samples were taken at several timepoints before and after primary and secondary immunization, and bulk PBMC replicates and cell subsets were isolated. To follow T-cell clones before and after both primary and booster YFV17D yellow fever vaccination, bulk TCR alpha and beta repertoires underwent longitudinal sequencing. Here is what the overall study found, with its caveats: Computational filtering was required because FACS-sorted repertoires could contain abundant contaminating clonotypes from the bulk population. Most clones expanded after primary vaccination (around 97% of CD4 and 80% to 90% of CD8) were re-detected after the booster, suggesting that broad memory maintenance occurred. A small share of clonotypes occurred in both CD4 and CD8 compartments, likely arising from convergent recombination. Only a couple of donors were included in the study, so the extent to which the findings can be generalized is limited. Compared with the primary T-cell response, the secondary T-cell response was faster but weaker, reaching its peak on day 5 rather than on day 15.

Explained via the paper, the treatment or condition label denotes: live attenuated yellow fever vaccine strain. PBMCs were isolated from peripheral blood using a standard Ficoll-Paque protocol. Dynabeads CD4 and CD8 positive selection kits were used to isolate the CD4 and CD8 T-cell fractions. TriZol was used to extract RNA from bulk PBMCs, CD4 and CD8 fractions, and dextramer-positive and dextramer-negative fractions. The CDR3 covers 15 residues, taking in both the cysteine and the phenylalanine. CDR3 DNA is the only sequence kept; it has 45 bases, read in frame from the first base. V ends up 2 bases short and J 1 base short, with an unmatched junction base count of 5. The germline V gene supplies CDR1 SGHRS and CDR2 YFSETQ. Ten or more counts support this clonotype. Its antigen is unknown. There are no base qualities to consult, and no much larger clone falls within one base. Synthesis of TCR cDNA relied on 5'RACE template switching, a step that introduced a universal primer site along with unique molecular identifiers. cDNA synthesis was primed from both the TCR alpha and TCR beta constant segments. Libraries were amplified in two PCR steps, with sample barcodes and sequencing adapters added in the second step. Sequencing of libraries was done on Illumina HiSeq 2500 (2x100 bp) or NovaSeq (2x150 bp). The original methods were these. MIGEC was used to demultiplex reads and collapse the reads into UMI consensus sequences, and MiXCR was used for V(D)J alignment. Using edgeR on replicate PBMC samples, clonotypes were called vaccine-responding if FDR was below 0.01 and the log2 fold change was above 5 up to day 15. Each bulk clonotype was labeled CD4 or CD8 based on which sequenced repertoire, CD4 or CD8, contained the clonotype at higher abundance. TCRdb ran its own pipeline on the public reads, namely fastp trimming at Q25 and MiXCR clone calling, and kept in-frame beta chains. Entries are consolidated by CDR3 protein sequence, retaining the most common genes and DNA. Here the V and J calls rest on TCRdb's processing, not on the authors' analysis. Counted in this sample were 140,000 to 150,000 distinct CDR3 sequences; about 6.2% of them appeared once. The ten largest clonotypes hold under 0.7% of the sample.

Sample: CD4+ T cells sorted from PBMCs, taken 10 days after the yellow fever booster vaccination. The V gene is TRBV5-1 and the J gene is TRBJ2-7; a stretch of 8 junction bases matches TRBD1. The TCR was taken from a man aged 25 to 40 who received the YFV17D yellow fever vaccine. The nucleotide sequence reads TGCGCCAGCAGCTTCGGGGACAGGCCATCCTACGAGCAGTACTTC. This gives the protein CASSFGDRPSYEQYF.